The source of this TCR beta chain is a study of blood T cell repertoires in COVID-19. Study background: Sites in the United States, Italy and Spain provided acute and convalescent COVID-19 samples. Sources were T cells, B-cell-depleted T cells, or PBMCs; the material itself was cDNA or gDNA.

As originally analysed: Amplification with reference gene primers provided the estimates of nucleated cell counts. Sequencing was performed with immunoSEQ multiplex PCR; in TCRdb, only in-frame clones are kept and a portion is missing. V, J and clone size were drawn from that table, and D and trimming were deduced from the DNA. The repertoire holds under 200,000 clones, about 85% seen once, with around 10% in the top ten. In germline, CDR1 is ENHRY, CDR2 SYGVKD. V was pared by 0 bases and J by 2 bases, with 2 bases between. The CDR3 is made up of 14 amino acids. This rearrangement joins TRBV10-3 to TRBJ2-6; no reliable D call. The receptor was isolated from a woman older than 75 with acute or convalescent COVID-19. Specimen: peripheral blood. The CDR3 nucleotides read TGTGCCATCAGTGAGTCCACTGGGGCCAACGTCCTGACTTTC. Its translation: CAISESTGANVLTF.